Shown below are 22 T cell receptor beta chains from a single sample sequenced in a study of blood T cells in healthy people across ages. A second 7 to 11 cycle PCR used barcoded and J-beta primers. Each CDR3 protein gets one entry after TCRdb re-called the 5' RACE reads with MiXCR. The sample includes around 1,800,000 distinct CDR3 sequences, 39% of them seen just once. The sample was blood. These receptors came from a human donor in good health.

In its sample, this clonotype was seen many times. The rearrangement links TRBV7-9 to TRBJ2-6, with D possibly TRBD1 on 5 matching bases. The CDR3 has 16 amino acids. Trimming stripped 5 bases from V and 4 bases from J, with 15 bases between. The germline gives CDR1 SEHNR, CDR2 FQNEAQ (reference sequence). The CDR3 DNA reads TGTGCCAGCAGCCTGATCAGGGTCTTCGGGGCCAACGTCCTGACTTTC. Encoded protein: CASSLIRVFGANVLTF.

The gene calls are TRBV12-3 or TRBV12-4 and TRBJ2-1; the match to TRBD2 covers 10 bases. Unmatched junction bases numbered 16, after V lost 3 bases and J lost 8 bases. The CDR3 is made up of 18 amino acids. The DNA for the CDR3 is TGTGCCAGCAGTTTCTACCGGCTAAGCGGGGGGGCTGGTGATGAGCAGTTCTTC. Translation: CASSFYRLSGGAGDEQFF.

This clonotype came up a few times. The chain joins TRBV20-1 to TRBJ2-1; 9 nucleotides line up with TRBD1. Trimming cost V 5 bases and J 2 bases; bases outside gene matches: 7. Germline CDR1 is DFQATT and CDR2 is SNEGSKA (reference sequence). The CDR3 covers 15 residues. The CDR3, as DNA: TGCAGTGCTTCGGACAGGGGTAGTGCCTACAATGAGCAGTTCTTC. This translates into CSASDRGSAYNEQFF.

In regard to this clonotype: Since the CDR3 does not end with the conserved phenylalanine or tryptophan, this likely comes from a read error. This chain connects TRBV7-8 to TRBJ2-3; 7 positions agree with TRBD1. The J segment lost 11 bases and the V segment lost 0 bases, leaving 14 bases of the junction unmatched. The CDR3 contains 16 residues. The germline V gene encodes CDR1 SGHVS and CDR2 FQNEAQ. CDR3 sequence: CASSLAIGQALDGQYL. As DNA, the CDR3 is TGTGCCAGCAGCTTAGCGATAGGACAGGCCCTAGATGGGCAGTATTTG.

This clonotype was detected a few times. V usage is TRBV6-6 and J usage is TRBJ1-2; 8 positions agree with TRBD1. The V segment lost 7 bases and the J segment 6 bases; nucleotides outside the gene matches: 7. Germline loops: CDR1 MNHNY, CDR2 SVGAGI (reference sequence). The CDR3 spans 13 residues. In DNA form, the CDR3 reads TGTGCCAGCACCTGGGACAGGATAAATGGCTACACCTTC. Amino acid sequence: CASTWDRINGYTF.

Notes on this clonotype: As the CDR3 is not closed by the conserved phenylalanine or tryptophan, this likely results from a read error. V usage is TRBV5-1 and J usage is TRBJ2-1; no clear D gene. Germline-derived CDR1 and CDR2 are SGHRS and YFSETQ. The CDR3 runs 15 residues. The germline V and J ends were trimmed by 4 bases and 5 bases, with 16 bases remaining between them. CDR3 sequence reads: CASSSTPAYNNEQFV. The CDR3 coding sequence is TGCGCCAGCAGCAGCACTCCGGCCTATAACAATGAGCAGTTCGTC.

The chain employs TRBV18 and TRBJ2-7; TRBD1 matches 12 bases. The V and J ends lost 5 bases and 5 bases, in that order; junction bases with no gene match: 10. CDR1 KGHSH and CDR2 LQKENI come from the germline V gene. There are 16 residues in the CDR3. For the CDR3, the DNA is TGTGCCAGCTCAAGTGGGTCCGGGACAGGGGGCGACGAGCAGTACTTC. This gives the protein CASSSGSGTGGDEQYF.

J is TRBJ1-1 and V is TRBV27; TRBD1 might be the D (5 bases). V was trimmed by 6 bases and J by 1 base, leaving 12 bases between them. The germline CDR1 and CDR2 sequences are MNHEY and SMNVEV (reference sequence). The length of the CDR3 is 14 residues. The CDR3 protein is CASSRQPQNTEAFF. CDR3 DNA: TGTGCCAGCAGCCGACAGCCCCAGAACACTGAAGCTTTCTTT.

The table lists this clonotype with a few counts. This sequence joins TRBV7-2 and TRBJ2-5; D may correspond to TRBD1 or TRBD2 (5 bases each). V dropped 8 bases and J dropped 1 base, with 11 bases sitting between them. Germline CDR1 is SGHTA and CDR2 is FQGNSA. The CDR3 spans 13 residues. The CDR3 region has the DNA TGTGCCAGCCATCGAGGGACCCAAGAGACCCAGTACTTC. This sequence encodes CASHRGTQETQYF. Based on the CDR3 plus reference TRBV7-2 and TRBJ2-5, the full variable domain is GAGVSQSPSNKVTEKGKDVELRCDPISGHTALYWYRQSLGQGLEFLIYFQGNSAPDKSGLPSDRFSAERTGGSVSTLTIQRTQQEDSAVYLCASHRGTQETQYFGPGTRLLVL.

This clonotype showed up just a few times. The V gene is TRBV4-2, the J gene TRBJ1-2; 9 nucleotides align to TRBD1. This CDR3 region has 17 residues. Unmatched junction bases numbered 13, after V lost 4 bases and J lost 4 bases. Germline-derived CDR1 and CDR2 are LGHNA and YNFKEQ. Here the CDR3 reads CASSPQHRQGEFYGYTF. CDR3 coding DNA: TGTGCCAGCAGCCCCCAGCATAGACAGGGGGAATTCTATGGCTACACCTTC.

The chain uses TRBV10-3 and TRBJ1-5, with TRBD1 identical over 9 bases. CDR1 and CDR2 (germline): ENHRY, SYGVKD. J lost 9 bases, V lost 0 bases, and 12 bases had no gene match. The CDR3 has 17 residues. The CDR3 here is CAISESGTGYVDRPQHF. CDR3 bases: TGTGCCATCAGTGAGTCGGGGACAGGGTATGTGGATCGGCCCCAGCATTTT.

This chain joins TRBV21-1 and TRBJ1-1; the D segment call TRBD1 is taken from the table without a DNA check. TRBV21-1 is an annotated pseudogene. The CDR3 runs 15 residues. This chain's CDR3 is CASSKGQGFVTEAFF. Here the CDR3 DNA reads TGTGCCAGCAGCAAAGGACAGGGGTTCGTTACTGAAGCTTTCTTT.

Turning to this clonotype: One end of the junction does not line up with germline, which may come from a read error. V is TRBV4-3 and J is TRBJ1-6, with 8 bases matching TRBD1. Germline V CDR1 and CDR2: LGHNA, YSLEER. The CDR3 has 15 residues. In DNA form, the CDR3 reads TGCGTCAGCAGCTTTCGACAGGGGTATAATTCACCCCTCCACTTT. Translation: CVSSFRQGYNSPLHF.

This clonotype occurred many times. In nucleotides, the CDR3 is TGTGCCAGCAGCTTGGACAGAATCTACGAGCAGTACTTC. Its protein product is CASSLDRIYEQYF. V usage is TRBV12-3 or TRBV12-4 and J usage is TRBJ2-7; weak D call: TRBD1 (6 bases). This CDR3 is built from 13 residues. V lost 6 bases to trimming and J lost 3 bases, with 12 bases between them.

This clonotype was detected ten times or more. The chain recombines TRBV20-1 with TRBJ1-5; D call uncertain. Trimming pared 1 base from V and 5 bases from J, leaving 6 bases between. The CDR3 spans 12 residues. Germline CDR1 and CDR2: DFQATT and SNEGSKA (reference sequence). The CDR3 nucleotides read TGCAGTGCTAGAGGGGGTGATCAGCCCCAGCATTTT. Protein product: CSARGGDQPQHF.

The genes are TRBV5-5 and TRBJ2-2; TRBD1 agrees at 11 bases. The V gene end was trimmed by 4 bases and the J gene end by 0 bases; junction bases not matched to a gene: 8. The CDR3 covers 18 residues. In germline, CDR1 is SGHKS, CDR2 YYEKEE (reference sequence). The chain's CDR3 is CASSPLLGQGANTGELFF. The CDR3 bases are TGTGCCAGCAGCCCGCTCCTGGGACAGGGGGCGAACACCGGGGAGCTGTTTTTT. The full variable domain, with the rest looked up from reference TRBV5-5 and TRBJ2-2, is DAGVTQSPTHLIKTRGQQVTLRCSPISGHKSVSWYQQVLGQGPQFIFQYYEKEERGRGNFPDRFSARQFPNYSSELNVNALLLGDSALYLCASSPLLGQGANTGELFFGEGSRLTVL.

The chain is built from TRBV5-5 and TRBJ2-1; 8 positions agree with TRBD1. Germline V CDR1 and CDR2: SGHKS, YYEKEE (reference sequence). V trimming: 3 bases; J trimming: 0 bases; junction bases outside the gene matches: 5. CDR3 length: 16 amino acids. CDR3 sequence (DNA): TGTGCCAGCAGCTGGGCGACAGGGGCCTCCTACAATGAGCAGTTCTTC. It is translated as CASSWATGASYNEQFF.

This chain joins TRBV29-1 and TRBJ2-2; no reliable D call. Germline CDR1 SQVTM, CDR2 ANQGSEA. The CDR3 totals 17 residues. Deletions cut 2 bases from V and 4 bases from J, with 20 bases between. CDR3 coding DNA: TGCAGCGTTGAATGGGGTCTGGGCCAGGCGGCCACCGGGGAGCTGTTTTTT. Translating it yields CSVEWGLGQAATGELFF.

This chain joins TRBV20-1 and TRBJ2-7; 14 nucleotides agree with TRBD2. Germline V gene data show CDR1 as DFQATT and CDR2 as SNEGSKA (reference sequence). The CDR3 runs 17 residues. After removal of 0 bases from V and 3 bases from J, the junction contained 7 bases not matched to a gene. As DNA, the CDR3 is TGCAGTGCTAGAGATAGACTAGCGGGGGGGAGCCTCTACGAGCAGTACTTC. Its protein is CSARDRLAGGSLYEQYF.

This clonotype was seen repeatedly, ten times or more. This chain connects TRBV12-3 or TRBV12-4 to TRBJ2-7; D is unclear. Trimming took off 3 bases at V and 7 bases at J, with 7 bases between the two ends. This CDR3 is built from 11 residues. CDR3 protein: CASSFWEEQYF. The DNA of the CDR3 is TGTGCCAGCAGTTTTTGGGAAGAGCAGTACTTC.

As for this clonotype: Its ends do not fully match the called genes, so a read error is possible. Here the CDR3 reads CASSQLRGGDTYGQYF. The CDR3 coding sequence is TGCGCCAGCAGCCAATTGCGAGGGGGCGATACCTACGGGCAGTACTTC. V is TRBV4-3 and J is TRBJ2-7, with 7 bases identical to TRBD1. The CDR3 is made up of 16 amino acids. Germline-derived CDR1 and CDR2 are LGHNA and YSLEER.

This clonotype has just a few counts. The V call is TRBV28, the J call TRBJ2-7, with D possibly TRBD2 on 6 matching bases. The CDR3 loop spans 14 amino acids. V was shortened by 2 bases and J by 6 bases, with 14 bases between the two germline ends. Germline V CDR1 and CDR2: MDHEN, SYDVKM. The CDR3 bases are TGTGCCAGCAGTTTACGGGGGACCTCCGGCGAGCAGTACTTC. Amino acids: CASSLRGTSGEQYF. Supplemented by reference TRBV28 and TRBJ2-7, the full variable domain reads DVKVTQSSRYLVKRTGEKVFLECVQDMDHENMFWYRQDPGLGLRLIYFSYDVKMKEKGDIPEGYSVSREKKERFSLILESASTNQTSMYLCASSLRGTSGEQYFGPGTRLTVT.